One sample yielded the 10 T cell receptor beta chains listed below, sequenced in a study of blood T cell repertoires in COVID-19. Using immunoSEQ multiplex PCR, the repertoire was profiled, and TCRdb retains in-frame clones only, with some absent. The table lists around 65,000 clones, about 90% of them singletons. Sequenced: peripheral blood. The receptors shown here come from a human donor in a cohort sampled during active COVID-19.

The chain links TRBV6-5 to TRBJ2-7; 12 positions agree with TRBD2. This CDR3 spans 15 amino acids. Germline V lookup: CDR1 MNHEY, CDR2 SVGAGI. V dropped 6 bases and J dropped 3; count of bases not matched to a gene: 6. CDR3 coding DNA: TGTGCCAGCAGGGTAGGACTAGCGGGAAGCTACGAGCAGTACTTC. It is translated as CASRVGLAGSYEQYF.

The rearrangement uses TRBV6-5 and TRBJ2-7; weak D call: TRBD1 (6 bases). The germline V gene encodes CDR1 MNHEY and CDR2 SVGAGI. The length of the CDR3 is 14 residues. With 6 bases removed from V and 2 bases from J, the gap between germline ends came to 14 bases. The CDR3 is CASRDSGATYEQYF. The CDR3 nucleotides read TGTGCCAGCAGGGACAGTGGGGCGACCTACGAGCAGTACTTC.

The V and J genes are TRBV9 and TRBJ1-1; D might be TRBD1 (5 bases). The length of the CDR3 is 14 residues. Trimming stripped 3 bases from V and 0 bases from J, with 9 bases between. CDR1 SGDLS and CDR2 YYNGEE come from the germline V gene. The CDR3 spells CASSEPGVNTEAFF. The CDR3 DNA is TGTGCCAGCAGCGAGCCGGGGGTGAACACTGAAGCTTTCTTT.

This clone has just one count. The chain couples TRBV30 to TRBJ2-6; no definite D call. The ends were cut back, 0 bases at V and 0 bases at J, with 6 bases in the middle. Germline assignment: CDR1 GTSNPN and CDR2 SVGIG (reference sequence). This CDR3 comprises 15 residues. DNA for the CDR3: TGTGCCTGGAGTGTATACATCTCTGGGGCCAACGTCCTGACTTTC. This encodes CAWSVYISGANVLTF.

This clone was observed a single time. The gene calls are TRBV6-5 and TRBJ2-1; D is undetermined. The CDR3 loop spans 13 amino acids. V dropped 8 bases and J dropped 12 bases, with 20 bases sitting between them. Per germline, CDR1 MNHEY and CDR2 SVGAGI. CDR3 in DNA: TGTGCCAGCGAGGATCGGAACCGAGATTCGCAGTTCTTC. It encodes CASEDRNRDSQFF.

This chain connects TRBV20-1 to TRBJ2-1; no clear D gene. The CDR3 is 13 amino acids. V lost 3 bases to trimming and J lost 5 bases, with 11 bases between them. Germline V gene lookup returns CDR1 DFQATT and CDR2 SNEGSKA (reference sequence). CDR3 protein: CSASWSLNNEQFF. CDR3 nucleotide sequence: TGCAGTGCTAGTTGGAGTCTAAACAATGAGCAGTTCTTC.

This rearrangement joins TRBV7-9 to TRBJ2-1; TRBD2 agrees at 11 bases. The V segment lost 1 base and the J segment 4 bases; nucleotides outside the gene matches: 12. CDR3 size: 19 residues. Germline V gene data show CDR1 as SEHNR and CDR2 as FQNEAQ (reference sequence). CDR3 nucleotides: TGTGCCAGCAGCTTAGTCGTTAGCGGGAGGGCCTTTAGATACAATGAGCAGTTCTTC. Its protein product is CASSLVVSGRAFRYNEQFF.

The rearrangement joins TRBV5-6 to TRBJ2-7, with TRBD2 as a possible D gene (6 bases). The CDR3 spans 12 residues. Germline lookup yields CDR1 SGHDT and CDR2 YYEEEE. V gave up 2 bases and J gave up 7 bases, with 10 bases separating them. The CDR3 here is CASSFGGFEQYF. CDR3 in DNA: TGTGCCAGCAGCTTCGGGGGATTTGAGCAGTACTTC.

The chain carries TRBV4-2 and TRBJ1-1; TRBD1 is a possible D gene (5 bases). Germline CDR1 is LGHNA and CDR2 is YNFKEQ. The CDR3 sequence is 15 residues long. V dropped 0 bases and J dropped 3 bases, with 11 bases sitting between them. CDR3 DNA: TGTGCCAGCAGCCAAGATTGGGGCAGTGACACTGAAGCTTTCTTT. Encoded protein: CASSQDWGSDTEAFF.

The chain is built from TRBV9 and TRBJ1-2; D is perhaps TRBD1 (6 bases). Germline V gene data show CDR1 as SGDLS and CDR2 as YYNGEE. The V end lost 6 bases, the J end lost 2 bases, and 14 bases lay between the germline ends. CDR3 length equals 14 residues. The CDR3: CASKAGASNYGYTF. In nucleotides, the CDR3 is TGTGCCAGCAAGGCGGGGGCGTCAAACTATGGCTACACCTTC.